This T cell receptor beta chain was profiled in a study of cytomegalovirus exposure and HLA in healthy donors (dated by TCRdb to 2016 to 2017). In the study overall: An earlier analysis of roughly 500 of the donors reported 276 Gb of sequence data and 95 million to 140 million unique TCR beta sequences obtained from around 190 million T cells. A later genetic analysis used genome-wide SNP genotypes for about 60% of the roughly 670 donors, treating that subset as a discovery cohort. In the later analysis, no new phenotypic data were used to find candidate immune exposures; instead, reliance was placed on TCR beta sequences and their occurrence across donors. High-throughput TCR immunosequencing, statistical association of individual TCRs with disease status, and machine learning were combined to predict cytomegalovirus infection status. A later analysis re-examined previously published TCR beta repertoires from just over 650 donors and added high-resolution HLA genotyping to investigate patterns of TCR occurrence. Both class I and class II loci were covered by HLA typing, at four-digit resolution. About five DR-DQ haplotypes were treated as single units for association and clustering because of strong linkage in the cohort. Across some 400 genotyped donors of the cohort, an average of approximately 200,000 unique TCR beta nucleotide sequences per donor were sequenced, and around 19% of those sequences were non-productive. The number of donors typed differed by locus, with 629-630 for A, B, C, DRB1 and DQB1, around 500 for DQA1, approximately 580 for DPA1, and 450 to 480 for DPB1. An early release covering about 600 HLA-typed donors comprised approximately 300 gigabases of sequencing data and 85 million or so unique TCR sequences. An earlier analysis of several hundred of the donors applied high-throughput TCR beta sequencing to assess whether each TCR beta V gene segment acted as functional or pseudogenic. The study profiled the T cell repertoires of 500 to 800 subjects by immunosequencing and related them to cytomegalovirus serostatus. The study aimed to test whether signatures of past pathogen exposure could be identified by cataloging public T cell receptors. The genetic ancestry cluster associated with self-reported Caucasian donors included around 76% of the roughly 380 genotyped donors. Besides the first cohort of some 670 subjects, a separate validation cohort made up of 120 different subjects was used. Alongside the repertoire data, information on donor age, sex, ethnicity and CMV serostatus was compiled. Every discovery cohort repertoire had been produced on one sequencing platform. What the work shows at the level of the full study, not this receptor alone: Broadly in line with IMGT annotations, most TCR beta V segments showed up in productive rearrangements about 87% or about 30% of the time in an earlier analysis of approximately 600 of the donors. Most TCR sequences were observed very rarely across donors, whereas some public TCRs were present in many individuals. Compared with equally common non-associated chains, HLA-associated TCR beta chains in a later analysis were more clonally expanded and had lower generation probabilities. A later analysis associated 16,951 TCR beta sequences with specific HLA alleles at a false discovery rate of 0.05. In a later genetic analysis, fewer N-insertions in productive TCRs were reported among donors in an Asian-associated ancestry cluster than the roughly 700-donor mean. In a later analysis, the rate of TCR association differed among HLA loci, with DRB1 alleles having the most associated TCRs and HLA-C alleles having the fewest. The cohort was sequenced for TCR beta chains only, and without alpha or paired-chain data the features that could be detected were limited. Correlated functional status among segregating V segments might reflect linkage disequilibrium, but an unknown experimental factor could not be ruled out. In vitro tests confirmed that three of the cytomegalovirus-associated TCR beta chains recognize cytomegalovirus antigens. When HLA alleles, especially DR and DQ, strongly co-occurred, TCR associations were difficult to assign to individual alleles. A further reported finding was that TCR beta sequences accurately predicted the HLA-A and HLA-B alleles for most subjects in the first cohort. Because HLA typing was missing for some donors at each locus, association tests included only the typed subset. A later analysis found that most CMV-associated TCR beta chains appeared HLA-restricted, with HLA associations seemingly driven largely by CMV exposure. Because the 87-base-pair reads could not distinguish some IMGT-functional V segments, including TRBV6-2 and TRBV6-3, those segments were excluded. Roughly uniform sequencing depth across donors was assumed in presence/absence analyses, although this assumption may not hold. Because counts were too low, about 15 rarely observed V segments, including chromosome 9 orphons, were left out of the earlier analysis of approximately 580 of the donors. It was suggested by the authors that the approach could potentially be generalized to other disease states and immunological phenotypes. An association between a missense DCLRE1C variant and V-gene and J-gene trimming of TCR beta chains was found in a later genetic analysis and replicated in an independent cohort. For the cohort, immune exposure information was limited to CMV serostatus. The classifier was reported to diagnose cytomegalovirus status with high specificity and sensitivity in both the original and validation cohorts. A total of 150 or so TCR beta chains were listed by the study as associated with cytomegalovirus. The sequencing pipeline was judged likely to have produced a cluster of highly shared sequence variants as a technical artifact. Several of the top co-occurrence clusters appeared to be linked to parvovirus B19, influenza, CMV and Epstein-Barr virus, according to a later analysis.

Its CDR3 holds 13 amino acids, cysteine through phenylalanine. Here the CDR3 DNA is all that survives: 39 bases in frame from base 1. V is pared back by 7 bases and J by 9 bases, with 19 bases lying between the germline termini. The germline V gene sets CDR1 to ENHRY and CDR2 to SYGVKD. Libraries were constructed by the immunoSEQ multiplex PCR assay. For the multiplex PCR, a mixture combining 60 forward primers for TCR Vbeta segments and 13 reverse primers for TCR Jbeta segments was used. The CDR3 region of rearranged TCR beta genes was amplified from genomic DNA by a multiplex PCR assay. On the Illumina HiSeq System, the amplified TCR beta libraries were sequenced as 87-base-pair reads. The published analysis was carried out like this. A later analysis tallied 70 million to 100 million unique TCR beta chains across the 666 repertoires, and approximately 11 million of those chains were shared by two or more donors. Raw reads were error-corrected and collapsed into unique sequences with a nearest-neighbor algorithm that merged closely related sequences to remove PCR and sequencing errors. To assign V, D and J gene segments, CDR3 sequences were aligned to IMGT reference sequences. For a sequence to be retained, a match of at least six nucleotides to both a V gene segment and a J gene segment was required. A rearrangement was called productive if the CDR3 had no stop codons and remained in frame with V and J, and every other rearrangement was called non-productive. CDR3 was defined by IMGT convention, running from the second conserved V-encoded cysteine to the conserved J-encoded phenylalanine. Sequences without an unambiguous match to a single V gene segment were excluded from the earlier analysis of several hundred of the donors. In an earlier analysis of about 590 of the donors, a V segment was called functional when productive rearrangements were above 56.7%, and segregating when the standard deviation between donors exceeded 5%. A statistical classification framework was built for diagnosing cytomegalovirus status from the catalog of TCR beta chain sequences. In a later analysis, TCR nucleotide sequences were compared against IMGT/GENE-DB human TR gene sequences so that V and J genes could be assigned. Using the TCRdist pipeline, a later analysis assigned CDR3 sequences along with most-parsimonious VDJ recombination scenarios. A later analysis defined each TCR beta chain by its CDR3 amino acid sequence plus V-gene family, and excluded reads lacking a unique V-gene family. In a later analysis, nearly 600 highly shared, low-generation-probability nucleotide sequences were removed to address suspected cross-contamination and a sequencing artifact. In a later analysis, a clonal expansion index was calculated for each public chain from normalized within-repertoire ranks of inferred template counts. Generation probabilities in a later analysis came from a VDJ recombination model fitted to out-of-frame rearrangements, and those results were checked against IGoR. Hypergeometric tests were used in a later analysis to score TCR-TCR, TCR-HLA and TCR-CMV co-occurrence, with a repertoire-size bias correction applied to the TCR pairs. In a later analysis, false discovery rates were estimated by permuting HLA or CMV assignments 20 times. In a later analysis, co-occurring TCRs were grouped using DBSCAN, with TCRdist sequence similarity added in when clustering inside HLA-allele-positive subsets. For co-occurrence clustering, repertoires with fewer than 30,000 or more than 120,000 public chains were excluded, along with about five repertoires with anomalous nucleotide sharing. In its TCRdb copy, this immuneACCESS table keeps in-frame sequences only and misses some clones. Where compared with another copy, unresolved V genes explain less than half of these, and the others have no known cause. The V and J calls and clone size are taken from that table; D and trimming were inferred from the DNA. Recorded for this sample are about 140,000 clones; approximately 80% of them occurred a single time. 3% to 5% of the sample is held by the ten biggest clonotypes.

Details on this clone: Its target antigen remains unknown. There are no base qualities to consult, and no much larger clone falls within one base.

In total, 600 or so healthy bone marrow donors made up the cohort. Cohort members were all nominally healthy when sampled, although unrecorded immune exposures were likely present. The donor tested CMV seronegative and was one of the 352 seronegative cohort members. Every donor gave a peripheral blood sample, and the peripheral blood mononuclear cells from that sample were used for TCR beta sequencing. The Qiagen DNeasy Blood Extraction Kit was used to extract genomic DNA from the blood cell samples. The sequencing input was PBMCs. The sequence is built from TRBV10-3 and TRBJ2-7; a tentative D match to TRBD2 spans 6 bases. This TCR was sampled from a male donor in good health and CMV-seronegative. The CDR3 is CAINNAGTGVQYF. The bases are TGTGCCATCAATAACGCAGGAACGGGGGTGCAGTACTTC.